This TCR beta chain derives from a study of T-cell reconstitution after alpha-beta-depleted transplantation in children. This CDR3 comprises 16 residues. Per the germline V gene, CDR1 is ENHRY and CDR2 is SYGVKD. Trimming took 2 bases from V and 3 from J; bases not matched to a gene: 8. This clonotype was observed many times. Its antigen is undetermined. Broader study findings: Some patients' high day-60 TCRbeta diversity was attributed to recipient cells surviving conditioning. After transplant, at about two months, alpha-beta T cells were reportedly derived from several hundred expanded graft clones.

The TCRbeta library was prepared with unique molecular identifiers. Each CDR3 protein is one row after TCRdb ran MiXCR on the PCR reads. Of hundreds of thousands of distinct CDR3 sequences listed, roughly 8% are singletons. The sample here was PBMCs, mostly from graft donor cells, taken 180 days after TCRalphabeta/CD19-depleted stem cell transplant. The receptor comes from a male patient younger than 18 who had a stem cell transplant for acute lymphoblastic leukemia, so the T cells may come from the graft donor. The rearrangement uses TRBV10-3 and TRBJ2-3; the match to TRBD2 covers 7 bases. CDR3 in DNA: TGTGCCATCAGTGAGCTGGCGGGAGCGGGGACAGATACGCAGTATTTT. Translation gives CAISELAGAGTDTQYF.